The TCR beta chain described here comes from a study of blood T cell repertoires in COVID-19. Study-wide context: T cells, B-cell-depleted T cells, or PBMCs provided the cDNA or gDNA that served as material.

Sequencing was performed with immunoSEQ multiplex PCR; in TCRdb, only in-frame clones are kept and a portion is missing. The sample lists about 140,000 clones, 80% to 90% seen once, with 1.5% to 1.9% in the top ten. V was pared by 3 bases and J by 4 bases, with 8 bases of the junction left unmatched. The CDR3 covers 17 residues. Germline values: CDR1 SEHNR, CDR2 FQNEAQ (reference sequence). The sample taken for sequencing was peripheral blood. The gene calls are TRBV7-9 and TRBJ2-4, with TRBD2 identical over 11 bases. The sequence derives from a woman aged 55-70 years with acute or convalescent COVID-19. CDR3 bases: TGTGCCAGCAGCTTTCTTAGCGGGGGGGCTGGAAAAAACATTCAGTACTTC. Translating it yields CASSFLSGGAGKNIQYF.